The present T cell receptor (beta chain) was sequenced within a study of cytomegalovirus exposure and HLA in healthy donors listed by TCRdb under 2017. Regarding the research as a whole: An earlier analysis of 587 of the donors reported about 250 Gb of sequence data and 100 million to 130 million unique TCR beta sequences from 150 million to 200 million T cells. Approximately 300 gigabases of sequencing data and around 80 million unique TCR sequences made up an early release that covered several hundred HLA-typed donors. Of the roughly 410 genotyped donors, over 80% were placed in the genetic ancestry cluster associated with self-reported Caucasian donors. The study aimed to test whether cataloging public T cell receptors could reveal signatures of past pathogen exposure. The study used immunosequencing to profile the T cell repertoires of hundreds of subjects and linked those repertoires to cytomegalovirus serostatus. Besides the first cohort of some 670 subjects, a separate validation cohort made up of over 95 different subjects was used. To predict cytomegalovirus infection status, the study brought together high-throughput TCR immunosequencing, statistical association of individual TCRs with disease status, and machine learning. A later analysis re-analyzed previously published TCR beta repertoires from hundreds of donors and added high-resolution HLA genotyping to study TCR occurrence patterns. The later analysis used no new phenotypic data to find candidate immune exposures, relying instead on TCR beta sequences and their occurrence across donors. In an earlier analysis of about 590 of the donors, high-throughput TCR beta sequencing was used to judge whether each TCR beta V gene segment behaved as functional or pseudogenic. Donor age, sex, ethnicity and CMV serostatus were compiled together with the repertoire data. Genome-wide SNP genotypes for about 55% of the 666 donors were used in a later genetic analysis, which treated that subset as a discovery cohort. All discovery cohort repertoires had been generated on a single sequencing platform. HLA typing included class I and class II loci at four-digit resolution. The number of donors typed differed by locus, with roughly 620-630 for A, B, C, DRB1 and DQB1, 522 for DQA1, approximately 580 for DPA1, and some 440 for DPB1. Four or five DR-DQ haplotypes were handled as single units for association and clustering, since linkage in the cohort was strong. Among 398 genotyped donors of the cohort, an average of roughly 240,000 unique TCR beta nucleotide sequences were sequenced per donor, roughly a sixth of them non-productive.

The receptor library was made with the immunoSEQ multiplex PCR assay. A mixture of 60 forward primers for TCR Vbeta segments and 13 reverse primers for TCR Jbeta segments was used in the multiplex PCR. The CDR3 region of rearranged TCR beta genes was amplified from genomic DNA with a multiplex PCR assay. The amplified TCR beta libraries were sequenced on the Illumina HiSeq System as 87-base-pair reads. The published analysis was carried out like this. Across the 640 or so repertoires, a later analysis counted tens of millions of unique TCR beta chains, about 10 million of which were shared by at least two donors. A nearest-neighbor algorithm error-corrected the raw reads and collapsed the reads into unique sequences, merging closely related sequences to remove PCR and sequencing errors. To assign V, D and J gene segments, CDR3 sequences were aligned to IMGT reference sequences. Each retained sequence needed at least a six-nucleotide match to both a V gene segment and a J gene segment. Rearrangements were classified as productive when the CDR3 lacked stop codons and remained in frame with V and J, and all other rearrangements were classified as non-productive. Following IMGT convention, CDR3 was defined as the stretch from the second conserved V-encoded cysteine up to the conserved J-encoded phenylalanine. Sequences without an unambiguous match to a single V gene segment were excluded from the earlier analysis of approximately 560 of the donors. An earlier analysis of approximately 590 of the donors called V segments functional above 56.7% productive rearrangements and segregating when the between-donor standard deviation exceeded 5%. A statistical classification framework was built to diagnose cytomegalovirus status from the catalog of TCR beta chain sequences. In a later analysis, V and J genes were assigned by comparing TCR nucleotide sequences against IMGT/GENE-DB human TR gene sequences. In a later analysis, CDR3 sequences and most-parsimonious VDJ recombination scenarios were assigned using the TCRdist pipeline. In a later analysis, every TCR beta chain was defined by the combination of its CDR3 amino acid sequence and its V-gene family, and reads without a unique V-gene family were dropped. A later analysis removed 550 to 650 highly shared, low-generation-probability nucleotide sequences to deal with suspected cross-contamination and a sequencing artifact. A later analysis calculated a clonal expansion index for each public chain from normalized within-repertoire ranks of inferred template counts. In a later analysis, generation probabilities were computed with a VDJ recombination model fitted to out-of-frame rearrangements, and the resulting probabilities were checked against IGoR. In a later analysis, TCR-TCR, TCR-HLA and TCR-CMV co-occurrence was scored with hypergeometric tests, and a repertoire-size bias correction was applied to TCR pairs. A later analysis estimated false discovery rates by permuting HLA or CMV assignments 20 times. In a later analysis, co-occurring TCRs were grouped using DBSCAN, with TCRdist sequence similarity added in when clustering inside HLA-allele-positive subsets. Co-occurrence clustering excluded repertoires with fewer than 30,000 or more than 120,000 public chains, plus five with anomalous nucleotide sharing. TCRdb carries this immuneACCESS record with in-frame sequences only. Its versions omit some clonotypes, under half of them owing to an unresolved V gene in the studies checked, with the rest unexplained. V, J and clone size are taken as reported in that table, and D and trimming were inferred from the DNA itself. The table for this sample lists 150,000 to 200,000 clones; 84% of them were counted only once. The ten largest clones take up roughly 2.6% of the sample.

The cohort consisted of fewer than 700 healthy bone marrow donors. Cohort members were all nominally healthy when sampled, although unrecorded immune exposures were likely present. The donor tested CMV seropositive and was one of the 289 seropositive cohort members. Every donor gave a peripheral blood sample, and the peripheral blood mononuclear cells from that sample were used for TCR beta sequencing. Genomic DNA extraction from the blood cell samples was performed with the Qiagen DNeasy Blood Extraction Kit. From its cysteine to its phenylalanine, the CDR3 spans 15 amino acids. Only the CDR3 DNA stays, 45 bases, in frame from base 1. What the work shows at the level of the full study, not this receptor alone: A cluster of highly shared sequence variants was judged likely to be a technical artifact of the sequencing pipeline. Across donors, most TCR sequences were observed very rarely, whereas some public TCRs were present in many individuals. A later analysis found that TCR association rates varied across HLA loci, with DRB1 alleles showing the most associated TCRs and HLA-C alleles the fewest. The authors suggested that the approach could potentially be generalized to other disease states and immunological phenotypes. An association between a missense DCLRE1C variant and V-gene and J-gene trimming of TCR beta chains was found in a later genetic analysis and replicated in an independent cohort. The earlier analysis of about 600 of the donors excluded approximately 15 rarely observed V segments, including chromosome 9 orphons, because counts were too low. In a later analysis, HLA-associated TCR beta chains showed more clonal expansion and lower generation probabilities than non-associated chains that were equally common. Because HLA typing was unavailable for some donors at each locus, only the typed subset was used in association tests. Some IMGT-functional V segments, including TRBV6-2 and TRBV6-3, could not be distinguished by the 87-base-pair reads and were therefore excluded. The classifier was reported to diagnose cytomegalovirus status with high specificity and sensitivity in both the original cohort and the validation cohort. A later analysis associated around 16,000 TCR beta sequences with specific HLA alleles at a false discovery rate of 0.05. Correlated functional status among segregating V segments might be attributable to linkage disequilibrium, but an unknown experimental factor could not be ruled out. A further reported finding was that TCR beta sequences accurately predicted the HLA-A and HLA-B alleles for most subjects in the first cohort. In vitro tests confirmed that a few of the cytomegalovirus-associated TCR beta chains recognize cytomegalovirus antigens. For the cohort, immune exposure information was limited to CMV serostatus. According to a later analysis, most CMV-associated TCR beta chains appeared to be HLA-restricted, and the HLA associations seemed to be driven largely by CMV exposure. In a later genetic analysis, fewer N-insertions in productive TCRs were reported among donors in an Asian-associated ancestry cluster than the roughly 710-donor mean. Strong co-occurrence of HLA alleles, especially DR and DQ, made assigning TCR associations to individual alleles difficult. In an earlier analysis of several hundred of the donors, most TCR beta V segments were observed in productive rearrangements about 87% or about 30% of the time, broadly matching IMGT annotations. The study gave a list of some 150 TCR beta chains associated with cytomegalovirus. Sequencing depth was assumed to be roughly uniform across donors in the presence/absence analyses, though that assumption may not hold. According to a later analysis, parvovirus B19, influenza, CMV and Epstein-Barr virus appeared linked to several top co-occurrence clusters. The cohort was sequenced for TCR beta chains only, and without alpha or paired-chain data the features that could be detected were limited.

On this clone itself: Its antigen remains undetermined. The sample holds no much larger clone one base away, and base qualities are not on file.

Sequenced material: PBMCs. Recombination connected TRBV21-1 to TRBJ1-4. TRBV21-1 is classified as a pseudogene. This TCR was sampled from a woman between 50 and 59 years old in good health and CMV-seropositive. The CDR3 corresponds to CASSKVPGLNEKLFF. In nucleotides, the sequence is TGTGCCAGCAGCAAAGTTCCGGGATTGAACGAAAAACTGTTTTTT.